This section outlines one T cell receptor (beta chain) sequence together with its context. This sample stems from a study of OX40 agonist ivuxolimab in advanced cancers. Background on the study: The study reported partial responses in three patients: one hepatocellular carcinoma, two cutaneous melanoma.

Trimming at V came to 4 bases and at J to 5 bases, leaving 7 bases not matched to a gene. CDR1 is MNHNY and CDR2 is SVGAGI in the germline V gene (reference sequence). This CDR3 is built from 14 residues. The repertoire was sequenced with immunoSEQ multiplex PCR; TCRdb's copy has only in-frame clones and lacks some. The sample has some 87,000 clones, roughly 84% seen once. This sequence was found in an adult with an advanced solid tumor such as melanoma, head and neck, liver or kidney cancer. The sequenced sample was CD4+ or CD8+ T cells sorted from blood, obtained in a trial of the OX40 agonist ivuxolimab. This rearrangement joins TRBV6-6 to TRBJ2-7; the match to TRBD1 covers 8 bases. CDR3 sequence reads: CASSSGQEGHEQYF. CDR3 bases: TGTGCCAGCAGTTCGGGACAGGAAGGTCACGAGCAGTACTTC.